The 5 T cell receptor beta chains below all came from one sample that was sequenced in a study of early stage breast cancer tumors. Only in-frame clones appear in the TCRdb table, and some are missing; sequencing was by immunoSEQ multiplex PCR. Of around 40,000 clones in the sample, over 60% were seen once. Specimen: blood. The source of these receptors is a person between 50 and 60 years old with breast cancer.

Concerning this clone: Within the sample, other DNA sequences also encode this same CDR3. The chain recombines TRBV5-6 with TRBJ1-2; D may be TRBD1 (6 bases). V lost 5 bases, J lost 5 bases, and 19 bases lay in between. The CDR3 contains 15 residues. CDR1 and CDR2 from the germline V gene are SGHDT and YYEEEE. The CDR3 loop reads CASRSQILTGYGYTF. CDR3 bases: TGTGCCAGCAGATCTCAAATCCTAACAGGGTATGGCTACACCTTC. The full variable domain, completed using reference TRBV5-6 and TRBJ1-2, is DAGVTQSPTHLIKTRGQQVTLRCSPKSGHDTVSWYQQALGQGPQFIFQYYEEEERQRGNFPDRFSGHQFPNYSSELNVNALLLGDSALYLCASRSQILTGYGYTFGSGTRLTVV.

The chain uses TRBV14 and TRBJ1-1; 10 nucleotides match TRBD1. V was clipped by 5 bases and J by 4 bases; unmatched bases: 4. Germline assignment: CDR1 SGHDN and CDR2 FVKESK. This CDR3 has 14 amino acids. CDR3 coding DNA: TGTGCCAGCAGCTGGGGACAGGGGAGCACTGAAGCTTTCTTT. It translates to CASSWGQGSTEAFF.

This sequence joins TRBV7-9 and TRBJ1-3; D might be TRBD1 (6 bases). V was pared by 4 bases and J by 0 bases, with 10 bases between. The CDR3 runs to 15 residues. Germline V gene data show CDR1 as SEHNR and CDR2 as FQNEAQ (reference sequence). CDR3: CASSSGTNSGNTIYF. The DNA of the CDR3 is TGTGCCAGCAGCTCCGGGACAAACTCTGGAAACACCATATATTTT. Together with reference TRBV7-9 and TRBJ1-3, the CDR3 gives the full variable domain: DTGVSQNPRHKITKRGQNVTFRCDPISEHNRLYWYRQTLGQGPEFLTYFQNEAQLEKSRLLSDRFSAERPKGSFSTLEIQRTEQGDSAMYLCASSSGTNSGNTIYFGEGSWLTVV.

V usage is TRBV6-6 and J usage is TRBJ1-5; 9 nucleotides line up with TRBD1. Germline V gene data show CDR1 as MNHNY and CDR2 as SVGAGI (reference sequence). Germline trimming cut 5 bases from V and 5 bases from J; bases unmatched to any gene: 7. The CDR3 length is 15 residues. CDR3 in DNA: TGTGCCAGCAGTCGGGACAGGGATGTTGATCAGCCCCAGCATTTT. Its translation: CASSRDRDVDQPQHF.

The chain links TRBV25-1 to TRBJ2-2; D not resolved. The V gene's germline CDR1 is MGHDK and CDR2 SYGVNS. CDR3 length equals 15 residues. Trimming removed 3 bases from V and 1 base from J, with 9 bases in between. This chain's CDR3 is CASSESIMNTGELFF. The CDR3 DNA reads as TGTGCCAGCAGTGAGAGCATAATGAACACCGGGGAGCTGTTTTTT. The full variable domain, with the rest looked up from reference TRBV25-1 and TRBJ2-2, is EADIYQTPRYLVIGTGKKITLECSQTMGHDKMYWYQQDPGMELHLIHYSYGVNSTEKGDLSSESTVSRIRTEHFPLTLESARPSHTSQYLCASSESIMNTGELFFGEGSRLTVL.